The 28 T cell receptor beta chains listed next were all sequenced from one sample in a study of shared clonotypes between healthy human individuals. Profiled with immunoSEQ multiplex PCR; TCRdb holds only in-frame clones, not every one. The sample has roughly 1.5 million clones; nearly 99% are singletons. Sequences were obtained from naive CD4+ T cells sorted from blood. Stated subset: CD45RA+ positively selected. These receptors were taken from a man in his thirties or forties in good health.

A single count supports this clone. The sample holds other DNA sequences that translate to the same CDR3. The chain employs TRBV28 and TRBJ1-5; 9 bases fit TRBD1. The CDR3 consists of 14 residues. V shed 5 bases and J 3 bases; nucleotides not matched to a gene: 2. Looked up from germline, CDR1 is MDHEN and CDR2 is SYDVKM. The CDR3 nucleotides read TGTGCCAGCAGTCGGGACAGGGTCAATCAGCCCCAGCATTTT. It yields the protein CASSRDRVNQPQHF.

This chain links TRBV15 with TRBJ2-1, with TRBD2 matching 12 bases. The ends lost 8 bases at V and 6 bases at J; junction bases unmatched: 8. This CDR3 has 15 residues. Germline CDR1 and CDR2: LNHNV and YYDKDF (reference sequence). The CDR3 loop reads CATLIPSGRANEQFF. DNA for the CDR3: TGTGCCACCCTCATCCCTAGCGGGAGGGCCAATGAGCAGTTCTTC.

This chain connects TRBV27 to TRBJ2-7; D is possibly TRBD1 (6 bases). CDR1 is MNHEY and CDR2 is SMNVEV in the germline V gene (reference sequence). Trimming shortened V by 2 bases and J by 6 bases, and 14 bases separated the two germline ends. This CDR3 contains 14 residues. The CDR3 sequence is CASSLMGQSSEQYF. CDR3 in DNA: TGTGCCAGCAGTTTAATGGGACAATCATCCGAGCAGTACTTC.

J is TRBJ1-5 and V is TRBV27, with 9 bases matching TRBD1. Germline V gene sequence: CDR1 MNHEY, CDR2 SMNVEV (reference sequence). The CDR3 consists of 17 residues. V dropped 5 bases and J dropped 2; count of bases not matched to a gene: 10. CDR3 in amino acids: CASSPWTGDWGNQPQHF. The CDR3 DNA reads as TGTGCCAGCAGTCCTTGGACAGGGGATTGGGGCAATCAGCCCCAGCATTTT.

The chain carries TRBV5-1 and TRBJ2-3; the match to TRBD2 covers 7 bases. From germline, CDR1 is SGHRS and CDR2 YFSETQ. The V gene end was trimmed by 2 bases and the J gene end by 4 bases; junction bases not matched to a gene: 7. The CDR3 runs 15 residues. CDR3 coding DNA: TGCGCCAGCAGCTTCGGCGGGAGAAGCGCAGATACGCAGTATTTT. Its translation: CASSFGGRSADTQYF. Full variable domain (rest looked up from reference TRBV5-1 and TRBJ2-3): KAGVTQTPRYLIKTRGQQVTLSCSPISGHRSVSWYQQTPGQGLQFLFEYFSETQRNKGNFPGRFSGRQFSNSRSEMNVSTLELGDSALYLCASSFGGRSADTQYFGPGTRLTVL.

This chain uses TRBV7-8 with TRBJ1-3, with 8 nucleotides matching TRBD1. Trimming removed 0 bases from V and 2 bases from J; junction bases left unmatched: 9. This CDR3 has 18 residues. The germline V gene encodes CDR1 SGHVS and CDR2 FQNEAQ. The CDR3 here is CASSLASPSDRAGNTIYF. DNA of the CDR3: TGTGCCAGCAGCTTAGCGAGTCCTTCGGACAGGGCTGGAAACACCATATATTTT.

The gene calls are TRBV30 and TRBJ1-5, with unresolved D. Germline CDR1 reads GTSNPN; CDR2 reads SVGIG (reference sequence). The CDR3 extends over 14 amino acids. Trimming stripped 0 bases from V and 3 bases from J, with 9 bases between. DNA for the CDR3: TGTGCCTGGAGTGTTCTCGCCAACAATCAGCCCCAGCATTTT. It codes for CAWSVLANNQPQHF.

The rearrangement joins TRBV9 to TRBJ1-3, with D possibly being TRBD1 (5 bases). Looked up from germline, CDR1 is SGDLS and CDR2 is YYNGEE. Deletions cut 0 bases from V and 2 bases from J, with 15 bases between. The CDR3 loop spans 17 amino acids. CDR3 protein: CASSVGAPGSPGNTIYF. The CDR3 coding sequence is TGTGCCAGCAGCGTAGGTGCCCCAGGGTCCCCTGGAAACACCATATATTTT.

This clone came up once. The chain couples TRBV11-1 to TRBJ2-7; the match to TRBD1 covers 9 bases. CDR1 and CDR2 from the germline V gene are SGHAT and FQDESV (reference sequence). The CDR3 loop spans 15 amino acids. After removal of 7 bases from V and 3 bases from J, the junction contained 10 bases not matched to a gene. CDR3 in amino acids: CASTVTGGISYEQYF. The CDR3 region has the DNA TGTGCCAGCACCGTGACAGGGGGGATTAGCTACGAGCAGTACTTC.

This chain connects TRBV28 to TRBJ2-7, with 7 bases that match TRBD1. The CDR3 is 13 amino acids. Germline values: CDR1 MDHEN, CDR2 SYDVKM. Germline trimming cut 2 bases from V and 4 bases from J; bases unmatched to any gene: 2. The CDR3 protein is CASSLRGLYEQYF. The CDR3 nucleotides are TGTGCCAGCAGTTTAAGGGGGCTGTACGAGCAGTACTTC.

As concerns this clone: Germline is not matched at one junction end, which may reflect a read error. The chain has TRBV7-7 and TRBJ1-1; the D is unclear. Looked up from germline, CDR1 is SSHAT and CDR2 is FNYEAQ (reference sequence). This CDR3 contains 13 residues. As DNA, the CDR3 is TGTGCTAGCAGCCAGAGTTTGAACACTGAAGCTTTCTTT. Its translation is CASSQSLNTEAFF.

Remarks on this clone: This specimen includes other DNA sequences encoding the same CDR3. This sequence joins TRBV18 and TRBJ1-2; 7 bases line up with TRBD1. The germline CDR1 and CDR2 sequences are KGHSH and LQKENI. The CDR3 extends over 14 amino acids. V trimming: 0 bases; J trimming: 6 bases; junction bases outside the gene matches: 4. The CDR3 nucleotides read TGTGCCAGCTCACCACCAGGGGGCGGAGATGGCTACACCTTC. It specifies CASSPPGGGDGYTF.

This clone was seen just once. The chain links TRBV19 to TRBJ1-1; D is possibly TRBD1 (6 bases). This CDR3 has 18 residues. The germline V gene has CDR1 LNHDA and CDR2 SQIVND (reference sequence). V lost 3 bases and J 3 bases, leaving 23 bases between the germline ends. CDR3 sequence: CASSITTGSPISDTEAFF. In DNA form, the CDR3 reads TGTGCCAGTAGTATTACCACAGGGTCTCCGATTTCGGACACTGAAGCTTTCTTT.

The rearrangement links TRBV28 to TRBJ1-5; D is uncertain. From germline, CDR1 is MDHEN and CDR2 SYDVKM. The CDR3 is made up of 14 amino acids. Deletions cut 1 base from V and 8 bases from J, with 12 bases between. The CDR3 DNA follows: TGTGCCAGCAGTTTATATCTCGACGGGGAGCCCCAGCATTTT. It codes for CASSLYLDGEPQHF.

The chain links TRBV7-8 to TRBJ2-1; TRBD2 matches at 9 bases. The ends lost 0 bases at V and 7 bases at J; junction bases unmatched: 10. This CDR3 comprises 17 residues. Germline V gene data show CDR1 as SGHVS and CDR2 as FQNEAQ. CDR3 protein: CASSLAFRLAGPNEQFF. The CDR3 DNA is TGTGCCAGCAGCTTAGCGTTCCGGCTAGCGGGACCAAATGAGCAGTTCTTC.

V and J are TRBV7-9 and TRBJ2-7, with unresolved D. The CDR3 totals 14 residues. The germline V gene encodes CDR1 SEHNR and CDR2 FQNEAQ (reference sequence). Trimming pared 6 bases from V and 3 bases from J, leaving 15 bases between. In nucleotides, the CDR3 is TGTGCCAGCAGTTCTAGGACGGAATTCTACGAGCAGTACTTC. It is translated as CASSSRTEFYEQYF.

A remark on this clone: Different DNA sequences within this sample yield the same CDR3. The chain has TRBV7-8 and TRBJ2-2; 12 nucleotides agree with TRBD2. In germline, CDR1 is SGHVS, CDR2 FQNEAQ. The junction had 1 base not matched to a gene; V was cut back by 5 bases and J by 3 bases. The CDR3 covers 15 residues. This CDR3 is CASSRLAGDTGELFF. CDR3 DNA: TGTGCCAGCAGCCGACTAGCGGGAGACACCGGGGAGCTGTTTTTT. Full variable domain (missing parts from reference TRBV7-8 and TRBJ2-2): GAGVSQSPRYKVAKRGQDVALRCDPISGHVSLFWYQQALGQGPEFLTYFQNEAQLDKSGLPSDRFFAERPEGSVSTLKIQRTQQEDSAVYLCASSRLAGDTGELFFGEGSRLTVL.

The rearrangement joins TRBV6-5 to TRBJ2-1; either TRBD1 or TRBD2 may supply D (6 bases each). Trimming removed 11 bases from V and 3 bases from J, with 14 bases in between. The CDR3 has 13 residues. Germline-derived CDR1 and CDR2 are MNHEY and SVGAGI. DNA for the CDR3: TGTGCCGCTATGGGGGGCATCTACAATGAGCAGTTCTTC. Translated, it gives CAAMGGIYNEQFF.

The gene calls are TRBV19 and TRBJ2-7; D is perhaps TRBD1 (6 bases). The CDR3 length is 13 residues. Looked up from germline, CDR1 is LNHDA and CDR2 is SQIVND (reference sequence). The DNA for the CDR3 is TGTTCCGTGAGGGGCAGGGGAATGGACGAGCAGTACTTC. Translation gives CSVRGRGMDEQYF.

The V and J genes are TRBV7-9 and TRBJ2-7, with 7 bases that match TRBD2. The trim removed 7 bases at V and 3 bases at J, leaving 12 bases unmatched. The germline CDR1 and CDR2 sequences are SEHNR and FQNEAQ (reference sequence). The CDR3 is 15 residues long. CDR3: CASNPMGEGRYEQYF. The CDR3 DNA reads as TGTGCCAGCAACCCCATGGGGGAGGGCCGCTACGAGCAGTACTTC.

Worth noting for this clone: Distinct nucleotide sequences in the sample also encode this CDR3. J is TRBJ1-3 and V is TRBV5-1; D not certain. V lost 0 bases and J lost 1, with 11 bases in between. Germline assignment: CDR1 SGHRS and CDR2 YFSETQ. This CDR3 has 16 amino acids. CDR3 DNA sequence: TGCGCCAGCAGCTTGGCCGGTTCCATTTCTGGAAACACCATATATTTT. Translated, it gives CASSLAGSISGNTIYF.

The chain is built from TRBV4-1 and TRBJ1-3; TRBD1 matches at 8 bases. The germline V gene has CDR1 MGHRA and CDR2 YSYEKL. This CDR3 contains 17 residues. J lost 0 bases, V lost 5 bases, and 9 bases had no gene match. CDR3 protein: CASSVTRGPRSGNTIYF. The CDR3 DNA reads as TGCGCCAGCAGCGTTACCAGGGGGCCCCGCTCTGGAAACACCATATATTTT.

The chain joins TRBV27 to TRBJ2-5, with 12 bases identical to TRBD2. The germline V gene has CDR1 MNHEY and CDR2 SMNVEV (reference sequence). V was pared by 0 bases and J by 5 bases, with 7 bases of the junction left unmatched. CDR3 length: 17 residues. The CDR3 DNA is TGTGCCAGCAGTTTATCCGCTAGCGGGAGGGCTCGGGAGACCCAGTACTTC. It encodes CASSLSASGRARETQYF.

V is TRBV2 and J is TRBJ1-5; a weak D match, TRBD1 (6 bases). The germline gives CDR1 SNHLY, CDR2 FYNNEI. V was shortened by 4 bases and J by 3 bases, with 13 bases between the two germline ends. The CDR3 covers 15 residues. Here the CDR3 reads CASSVRGDNNQPQHF. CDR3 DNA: TGTGCCAGCAGTGTAAGGGGGGACAACAATCAGCCCCAGCATTTT.

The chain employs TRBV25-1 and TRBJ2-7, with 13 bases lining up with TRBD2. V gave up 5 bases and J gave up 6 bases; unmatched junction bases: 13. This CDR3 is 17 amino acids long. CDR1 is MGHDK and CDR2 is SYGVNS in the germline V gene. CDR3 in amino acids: CASSNLPPGLAGTEQYF. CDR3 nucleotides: TGTGCCAGCAGTAACCTCCCCCCGGGACTAGCGGGAACCGAGCAGTACTTC.

CDR3: CASSQSGRGDYEQYF. CDR3 DNA sequence: TGTGCCAGCAGTCAAAGCGGGAGAGGGGACTACGAGCAGTACTTC. The chain is built from TRBV5-8 and TRBJ2-7; 8 bases align to TRBD2. Trimming at V came to 5 bases and at J to 3 bases, leaving 10 bases not matched to a gene. Germline CDR1 SGHTS, CDR2 YDEGEE. CDR3 length: 15 amino acids.

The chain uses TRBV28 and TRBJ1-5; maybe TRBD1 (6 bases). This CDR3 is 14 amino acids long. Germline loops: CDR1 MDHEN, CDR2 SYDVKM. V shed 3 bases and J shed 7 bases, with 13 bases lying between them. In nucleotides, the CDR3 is TGTGCCAGCAGTTTGGGCCCCCAGGGGCAGCCCCAGCATTTT. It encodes CASSLGPQGQPQHF.

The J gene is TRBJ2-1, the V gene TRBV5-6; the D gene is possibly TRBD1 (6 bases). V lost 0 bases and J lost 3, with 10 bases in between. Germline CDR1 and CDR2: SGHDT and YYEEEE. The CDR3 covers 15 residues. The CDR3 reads CASSLVAGVYNEQFF. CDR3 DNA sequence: TGTGCCAGCAGCTTGGTGGCAGGGGTCTACAATGAGCAGTTCTTC.